Each of the 20 T cell receptor beta chains below was sequenced from the same sample in a study of sequential checkpoint blockade in melanoma. Libraries were prepared by immunoSEQ multiplex PCR; TCRdb keeps only in-frame clonotypes and omits some of them. In the table there are 18,000 or so clones, 55% to 75% of which are singletons. Treatment of the sample: randomized to nivolumab then ipilimumab (arm A) or the reverse (arm B). This specimen consisted of CD8+ T cells sorted from blood (inferred from file names), obtained from a patient given nivolumab and ipilimumab in sequence. Receptor source: a human donor with melanoma.

This rearrangement joins TRBV7-2 to TRBJ2-5; D gene ambiguous. Matching the DNA end better, TRBJ2-7 makes the J call doubtful. The CDR3 has 13 amino acids. From germline, CDR1 is SGHTA and CDR2 FQGNSA. CDR3 coding DNA: TGTGCCAGCAGCTTCTTACAGTCCTACGAGCAGTACTTC. This sequence encodes CASSFLQSYEQYF.

The CDR3 DNA reads as TGCGCCAGCAGCCAAGCCGTCGGGGGTTACGAGCAGTACTTC. Residues: CASSQAVGGYEQYF. V gene TRBV4-1 combines with J gene TRBJ2-5; D is possibly TRBD2 (6 bases). The J call could be wrong; TRBJ2-7 is a better fit for the DNA end. The CDR3 runs to 14 residues. CDR1 MGHRA and CDR2 YSYEKL come from the germline V gene.

This clone was observed a handful of times. The rearrangement joins TRBV9 to TRBJ2-3; D may be TRBD2 (5 bases). CDR3 length: 14 amino acids. The ends were cut back, 4 bases at V and 6 bases at J, with 15 bases in the middle. Germline assignment: CDR1 SGDLS and CDR2 YYNGEE. Here the CDR3 DNA reads TGTGCCAGCAGCCTGAGCGGAAAATGGGATACGCAGTATTTT. Translation: CASSLSGKWDTQYF.

The chain links TRBV4-1 to TRBJ1-5; D perhaps matches TRBD1 (5 bases). Germline CDR1 MGHRA, CDR2 YSYEKL. CDR3 length equals 16 residues. Trimming took 3 bases from V and 1 from J, leaving 13 bases between them. The CDR3 DNA sequence: TGCGCCAGCAGCCAGACGGGGGTGGCCAGCAATCAGCCCCAGCATTTT. Amino acids: CASSQTGVASNQPQHF.

A few counts support this clone. The rearrangement links TRBV7-9 to TRBJ2-7, with 10 bases that match TRBD2. Germline trimming cut 5 bases from V and 4 bases from J; bases unmatched to any gene: 8. Germline values: CDR1 SEHNR, CDR2 FQNEAQ (reference sequence). The length of the CDR3 is 15 residues. The CDR3: CASSGATSGPYEQYF. The CDR3 bases are TGTGCCAGCAGCGGCGCGACTAGCGGGCCGTACGAGCAGTACTTC.

This clone was counted between two and nine times. The genes are TRBV7-9 and TRBJ1-2, with D possibly matching TRBD1 (6 bases). V shed 5 bases and J shed 2 bases, with 9 bases lying between them. CDR3 size: 13 residues. The germline CDR1 and CDR2 sequences are SEHNR and FQNEAQ (reference sequence). CDR3 amino acids: CASSPDRNYGYTF. As DNA, the CDR3 is TGTGCCAGCAGCCCCGACAGGAACTATGGCTACACCTTC.

This rearrangement joins TRBV7-6 to TRBJ2-5; 9 nucleotides line up with TRBD1. Germline V gene lookup returns CDR1 SGHVS and CDR2 FNYEAQ. J gave up 5 bases and V 4 bases, and 8 bases lay outside the gene matches. The CDR3 length is 15 residues. The CDR3 DNA reads as TGTGCCAGCAGCTCCCGAGGGACAGGGCTTGAGACCCAGTACTTC. Its protein product is CASSSRGTGLETQYF.

This chain joins TRBV6-1 and TRBJ2-6, with D possibly TRBD2 on 5 matching bases. From germline, CDR1 is MNHNS and CDR2 SASEGT. Trimming pared 6 bases from V and 0 bases from J, leaving 9 bases between. The CDR3 contains 15 residues. The chain's CDR3 is CASSPTSSGANVLTF. The DNA of the CDR3 is TGTGCCAGCAGCCCCACTAGCTCTGGGGCCAACGTCCTGACTTTC.

This chain links TRBV2 with TRBJ2-5; 8 bases agree with TRBD1. This CDR3 has 15 amino acids. V was pared by 4 bases and J by 5 bases, with 9 bases of the junction left unmatched. Germline V gene data show CDR1 as SNHLY and CDR2 as FYNNEI. The CDR3 DNA sequence: TGTGCCAGCAGTGGGGGACAGGATCCCCTTGAGACCCAGTACTTC. Amino acids: CASSGGQDPLETQYF.

The rearrangement joins TRBV18 to TRBJ2-5, with D possibly matching TRBD1 (5 bases). Germline assignment: CDR1 KGHSH and CDR2 LQKENI. V gave up 0 bases and J gave up 4 bases, with 12 bases separating them. This CDR3 is built from 15 residues. CDR3 nucleotide sequence: TGTGCCAGCTCACCACCAAAAGGGGCTGGAGAGACCCAGTACTTC. Translation gives CASSPPKGAGETQYF.

This clone appeared once. The rearrangement uses TRBV11-2 and TRBJ1-2, with TRBD1 as a possible D gene (5 bases). In germline, CDR1 is SGHAT, CDR2 FQNNGV. V was shortened by 5 bases and J by 8 bases, with 18 bases between the two germline ends. This CDR3 is 14 amino acids long. CDR3 loop: CASSLPGGGAGYTF. The CDR3 DNA sequence: TGTGCCAGCAGCCTCCCGGGCGGGGGAGCGGGCTACACCTTC.

The chain has TRBV5-1 and TRBJ1-1; 12 nucleotides line up with TRBD1. The V gene end was trimmed by 4 bases and the J gene end by 11 bases; junction bases not matched to a gene: 12. Germline loops: CDR1 SGHRS, CDR2 YFSETQ. CDR3 length: 15 amino acids. CDR3 coding DNA: TGCGCCAGCAGCCGGAAATGGGGACAGGGGGCCCCCGCTTTCTTT. Protein sequence: CASSRKWGQGAPAFF.

The chain employs TRBV19 and TRBJ2-7; 10 bases line up with TRBD1. This CDR3 has 14 residues. CDR1 is LNHDA, CDR2 SQIVND, per germline (reference sequence). V lost 9 bases, J lost 5 bases, and 10 bases stayed unmatched. The CDR3, as DNA: TGTGCCAGCGAACCGGGACAGGGGATCCACGAGCAGTACTTC. Its protein is CASEPGQGIHEQYF.

The gene calls are TRBV19 and TRBJ1-1, with unresolved D. Deletions cut 8 bases from V and 1 base from J, with 17 bases between. The CDR3 is 15 residues long. Per the germline V gene, CDR1 is LNHDA and CDR2 is SQIVND (reference sequence). The CDR3 reads CASCWGGGWNTEAFF. In DNA, the CDR3 is TGTGCCAGTTGTTGGGGAGGCGGCTGGAACACTGAAGCTTTCTTT. Together with reference TRBV19 and TRBJ1-1, the CDR3 gives the full variable domain: DGGITQSPKYLFRKEGQNVTLSCEQNLNHDAMYWYRQDPGQGLRLIYYSQIVNDFQKGDIAEGYSVSREKKESFPLTVTSAQKNPTAFYLCASCWGGGWNTEAFFGQGTRLTVV.

This clone appeared a few times. The chain joins TRBV9 to TRBJ1-3; no definite D call. V was cut by 1 base and J by 7 bases, with 12 bases left in between. The CDR3 sequence is 14 residues long. Per the germline V gene, CDR1 is SGDLS and CDR2 is YYNGEE. The DNA for the CDR3 is TGTGCCAGCAGCGTAAACAGCCTCGACAACACCATATATTTT. It encodes CASSVNSLDNTIYF.

The CDR3 coding sequence is TGTGCCAGCAGCTTAGAATTACAGGGGGCAGAGCGGGGCTACACCTTC. It encodes CASSLELQGAERGYTF. This chain joins TRBV9 and TRBJ1-2, with 9 bases that match TRBD1. CDR3 size: 16 residues. Trimming cost V 4 bases and J 8 bases; bases outside gene matches: 15. Germline V gene lookup returns CDR1 SGDLS and CDR2 YYNGEE.

The rearrangement joins TRBV29-1 to TRBJ1-2, with D unresolved. The CDR3 contains 11 residues. The V gene's germline CDR1 is SQVTM and CDR2 ANQGSEA. V lost 2 bases and J 4 bases, leaving 5 bases between the germline ends. For the CDR3, the DNA is TGCAGCGTTGAAACAGTCTATGGCTACACCTTC. Its protein product is CSVETVYGYTF.

The chain combines TRBV9 with TRBJ2-7; 8 bases line up with TRBD2. CDR1 is SGDLS, CDR2 YYNGEE, per germline. Trimming cost V 4 bases and J 0 bases; bases outside gene matches: 12. This CDR3 region has 17 residues. The DNA for the CDR3 is TGTGCCAGCAGCCTACTAGCGGAGCCCGCTTACTCCTACGAGCAGTACTTC. Amino acids: CASSLLAEPAYSYEQYF.

The table lists this clone with a count of one. The chain is built from TRBV7-9 and TRBJ2-7, with D tentatively TRBD1 (7 bases). The length of the CDR3 is 16 residues. Trimming removed 3 bases at V and 5 bases at J, with 20 bases between. Looked up from germline, CDR1 is SEHNR and CDR2 is FQNEAQ (reference sequence). CDR3 coding DNA: TGTGCCAGCAGCTTTCCCTTGGCAGGGGGAGGCCACGAGCAGTACTTC. This gives the protein CASSFPLAGGGHEQYF. The complete variable domain, with remaining parts taken from reference TRBV7-9 and TRBJ2-7, reads DTGVSQNPRHKITKRGQNVTFRCDPISEHNRLYWYRQTLGQGPEFLTYFQNEAQLEKSRLLSDRFSAERPKGSFSTLEIQRTEQGDSAMYLCASSFPLAGGGHEQYFGPGTRLTVT.

This clone is medium-sized within its sample. The chain links TRBV27 to TRBJ2-7; D gene uncertain. The V and J ends lost 4 bases and 7 bases respectively, with 17 bases between them. The CDR3 loop spans 14 amino acids. CDR1 is MNHEY and CDR2 is SMNVEV in the germline V gene (reference sequence). The CDR3 loop is CASSSVRLRVEQYF. The CDR3 DNA sequence: TGTGCCAGCAGTTCCGTGAGGTTACGAGTAGAGCAGTACTTC.